This T cell receptor beta chain was captured by sequencing in a study of T cell repertoires in cytomegalovirus infection. Findings of the study overall: HLA-C-restricted, CMV-specific TCR beta clonotypes were dominant ex vivo.

This clonotype has just a few counts. Its antigen is still unknown. Each CDR3 protein gets one entry after TCRdb re-called the reads with MiXCR. The table lists about 530,000 distinct CDR3 sequences, about 30% of them singletons, with about 13% in the top ten. Germline lookup yields CDR1 MNHEY and CDR2 SVGEGT. The CDR3 contains 19 residues. V trimming: 2 bases; J trimming: 5 bases; junction bases outside the gene matches: 11. Sequencing was performed on PBMCs. The chain links TRBV6-2 or TRBV6-3 to TRBJ2-1; 14 nucleotides line up with TRBD2. This sequence was found in a human donor in good health (CMV status not recorded). Some clones in this sample may be carry-over from other donors' samples. The DNA of the CDR3 is TGTGCCAGCAGTTACATCGCGGGACTAGCGGGAGTAGGGGACAATGAGCAGTTCTTC. Translated, it gives CASSYIAGLAGVGDNEQFF.